The next 21 T cell receptor beta chains were all read from a single sample in a study of immune cell composition in non-small cell lung cancer. Normal lung was taken at the farthest possible site, at least 3 cm from tumour. Sequencing used immunoSEQ multiplex PCR; TCRdb keeps in-frame clones, though not all of them. The sample includes about 4,900 clones, about two thirds of them seen just once. The sequencing sample was made of non-adjacent lung tissue. These receptors came from a human donor with non-small cell lung cancer.

The chain links TRBV4-1 to TRBJ2-3; D is possibly TRBD2 (6 bases). The CDR3 loop spans 15 amino acids. Trimming took 1 base from V and 4 from J, leaving 12 bases between them. The germline CDR1 and CDR2 sequences are MGHRA and YSYEKL. CDR3 region: CASSQAGRRADTQYF. CDR3 DNA sequence: TGCGCCAGCAGCCAAGCCGGGAGAAGGGCAGATACGCAGTATTTT.

The V call is TRBV28, the J call TRBJ2-3; 8 bases line up with TRBD1. The CDR3 covers 13 residues. The germline V gene encodes CDR1 MDHEN and CDR2 SYDVKM. Losses at the gene ends were 6 bases for V and 4 bases for J; bases not matched to a gene: 3. Here the CDR3 reads CASRAGGPDTQYF. CDR3 coding DNA: TGTGCCAGCAGGGCAGGGGGCCCAGATACGCAGTATTTT.

This clone was observed a few times. The rearrangement joins TRBV6-1 to TRBJ1-1; D remains unclear. Germline loops: CDR1 MNHNS, CDR2 SASEGT. The length of the CDR3 is 11 residues. Trimming cost V 10 bases and J 0 bases, with 6 bases left between them. The CDR3 here is CATNMNTEAFF. The CDR3 DNA reads TGTGCCACCAACATGAACACTGAAGCTTTCTTT.

This sequence joins TRBV20-1 and TRBJ1-1; D remains ambiguous. Trimming removed 2 bases from V and 5 bases from J, with 6 bases in between. CDR1 and CDR2 from the germline V gene are DFQATT and SNEGSKA (reference sequence). This CDR3 is built from 11 residues. The CDR3 nucleotides read TGCAGTGCTAGAAAAGCTACTGAAGCTTTCTTT. It translates to CSARKATEAFF.

This clone occurred a few times. Other DNA sequences in this sample translate to the same CDR3. The chain carries TRBV6-5 and TRBJ1-5; TRBD1 is a possible D gene (6 bases). In germline, CDR1 is MNHEY, CDR2 SVGAGI. The ends were cut back, 6 bases at V and 1 base at J, with 13 bases in the middle. CDR3 length equals 15 residues. CDR3 DNA: TGTGCCAGCAGGCCACAGGGTGGGAGCAATCAGCCCCAGCATTTT. This gives the protein CASRPQGGSNQPQHF.

The rearrangement links TRBV28 to TRBJ2-7; D is undetermined. Germline V gene data show CDR1 as MDHEN and CDR2 as SYDVKM. Trimming took 5 bases from V and 5 from J, leaving 10 bases between them. The CDR3 runs to 12 residues. The CDR3 DNA sequence: TGTGCCAGCAGTGTACGTACTAACGAGCAGTACTTC. Protein product: CASSVRTNEQYF.

The chain links TRBV4-2 to TRBJ1-2; 7 bases are a match to TRBD1. The V gene's germline CDR1 is LGHNA and CDR2 YNFKEQ. Trimming took 1 base from V and 5 from J; bases not matched to a gene: 4. The CDR3 runs to 14 residues. CDR3 amino acids: CASSQVGRGYGYTF. The CDR3 bases are TGTGCCAGCAGCCAAGTGGGCAGGGGGTATGGCTACACCTTC.

This rearrangement joins TRBV28 to TRBJ2-7, with D possibly being TRBD2 (5 bases). The CDR3 covers 14 residues. V was trimmed by 3 bases and J by 5 bases, leaving 14 bases between them. CDR1 is MDHEN and CDR2 is SYDVKM in the germline V gene. CDR3 amino acids: CASSLIGKRDEQYF. CDR3 coding DNA: TGTGCCAGCAGTTTGATCGGGAAAAGGGACGAGCAGTACTTC.

This chain connects TRBV18 to TRBJ1-1, with TRBD1 as a possible D gene (6 bases). Between the trimmed V and J ends, which lost 6 bases and 3 bases, there was a span of 11 bases. Germline lookup yields CDR1 KGHSH and CDR2 LQKENI. CDR3 length equals 13 residues. CDR3 region: CASSSTGYTEAFF. The CDR3 nucleotides read TGTGCCAGCTCGTCGACAGGATACACTGAAGCTTTCTTT.

The rearrangement joins TRBV25-1 to TRBJ2-5; 7 nucleotides match TRBD1. The CDR3 consists of 18 residues. Germline loops: CDR1 MGHDK, CDR2 SYGVNS. V lost 6 bases, J lost 4 bases, and 20 bases stayed unmatched. The CDR3 coding sequence is TGTGCCAGCAGGCCCCGGGACAGTAGGGACCACAATCGAGAGACCCAGTACTTC. Translation: CASRPRDSRDHNRETQYF.

The chain combines TRBV9 with TRBJ1-1; tentatively, D is TRBD1 (6 bases). The CDR3 runs 16 residues. Germline loops: CDR1 SGDLS, CDR2 YYNGEE. The germline V and J ends were trimmed by 0 bases and 5 bases, with 17 bases remaining between them. The DNA for the CDR3 is TGTGCCAGCAGCGTAGGGACCGGGGGGCGGTTGACTGAAGCTTTCTTT. Its protein is CASSVGTGGRLTEAFF.

The chain recombines TRBV28 with TRBJ1-5; a weak D match, TRBD1 (6 bases). The CDR3 length is 15 residues. V was clipped by 5 bases and J by 2 bases, with 13 bases between them. The germline V gene encodes CDR1 MDHEN and CDR2 SYDVKM. The CDR3, as DNA: TGTGCCAGCAGTCCACCAGGGGACGGCAATCAGCCCCAGCATTTT. It is translated as CASSPPGDGNQPQHF.

V is TRBV27 and J is TRBJ2-1; TRBD1 matches 7 bases. J was trimmed by 1 base and V by 2 bases; bases with no gene match: 2. The CDR3 runs to 15 residues. In germline, CDR1 is MNHEY, CDR2 SMNVEV (reference sequence). The CDR3 DNA is TGTGCCAGCAGTTTAAGGGGACAGTCCTACAATGAGCAGTTCTTC. Amino acids: CASSLRGQSYNEQFF.

This rearrangement joins TRBV10-3 to TRBJ2-5, with TRBD1 identical over 9 bases. Germline V gene data show CDR1 as ENHRY and CDR2 as SYGVKD. V lost 0 bases to trimming and J lost 1 base; unmatched junction nucleotides: 3. This CDR3 contains 16 residues. CDR3 bases: TGTGCCATCAGTGAGTCGGGGACAGGGCCCCAAGAGACCCAGTACTTC. This encodes CAISESGTGPQETQYF.

The chain links TRBV29-1 to TRBJ2-2, with 8 bases identical to TRBD1. The germline V gene has CDR1 SQVTM and CDR2 ANQGSEA. This CDR3 has 13 residues. After removal of 7 bases from V and 1 base from J, the junction contained 2 bases not matched to a gene. CDR3 coding DNA: TGCAGCGCAGACAGGGGGAACACCGGGGAGCTGTTTTTT. Its protein is CSADRGNTGELFF.

V is TRBV5-1 and J is TRBJ2-7, with D possibly TRBD1 on 5 matching bases. CDR1 is SGHRS and CDR2 is YFSETQ in the germline V gene. This CDR3 is built from 11 residues. V was shortened by 5 bases and J by 5 bases, with 8 bases between the two germline ends. CDR3 sequence (DNA): TGCGCCAGCAGGGACATCCACGAGCAGTACTTC. Its translation: CASRDIHEQYF.

The chain uses TRBV5-3 and TRBJ2-1; 10 bases are shared with TRBD1. TRBV5-3 is reported as an ORF; its role is uncertain. The CDR3 totals 15 residues. Trimming at V came to 5 bases and at J to 7 bases, leaving 9 bases not matched to a gene. In DNA, the CDR3 is TGTGCCAGAAGACCCGGGACAGGGGTCTGGAATGAGCAGTTCTTC. This codes for CARRPGTGVWNEQFF.

The V and J genes are TRBV11-2 and TRBJ1-1; D gene uncertain. CDR1 SGHAT and CDR2 FQNNGV come from the germline V gene. V lost 4 bases and J lost 4, with 4 bases in between. CDR3 length: 11 residues. The CDR3 bases are TGTGCCAGCAGCTCTTTCACTGAAGCTTTCTTT. Its protein is CASSSFTEAFF. Filled out from reference TRBV11-2 and TRBJ1-1, the complete variable domain reads EAGVAQSPRYKIIEKRQSVAFWCNPISGHATLYWYQQILGQGPKLLIQFQNNGVVDDSQLPKDRFSAERLKGVDSTLKIQPAKLEDSAVYLCASSSFTEAFFGQGTRLTVV.

The V gene is TRBV7-3, the J gene TRBJ1-1, with D unresolved. The germline gives CDR1 SGHTA, CDR2 FQGTGA. CDR3 size: 14 residues. V lost 5 bases to trimming and J lost 1 base, with 11 bases between them. The CDR3 nucleotides are TGTGCCAGCAGCCCCCAGGCGAGGAACACTGAAGCTTTCTTT. Residues: CASSPQARNTEAFF.

CDR3 in DNA: TGTGCCAGCAGCCAAGCTTTCGGGGAAGGTCAGCCCCAGCATTTT. The encoded protein is CASSQAFGEGQPQHF. The chain combines TRBV4-2 with TRBJ1-5; D remains ambiguous. CDR3 length equals 15 residues. Trimming pared 1 base from V and 6 bases from J, leaving 13 bases between. Germline V gene lookup returns CDR1 LGHNA and CDR2 YNFKEQ.

V and J are TRBV11-3 and TRBJ2-2; 7 nucleotides line up with TRBD1. The trim removed 8 bases at V and 4 bases at J, leaving 7 bases unmatched. Germline CDR1 reads SGHNT; CDR2 reads YENEEA. There are 14 residues in the CDR3. The CDR3 loop reads CASQRQGGTGELFF. The CDR3 nucleotides are TGTGCCAGCCAAAGACAGGGCGGCACCGGGGAGCTGTTTTTT.